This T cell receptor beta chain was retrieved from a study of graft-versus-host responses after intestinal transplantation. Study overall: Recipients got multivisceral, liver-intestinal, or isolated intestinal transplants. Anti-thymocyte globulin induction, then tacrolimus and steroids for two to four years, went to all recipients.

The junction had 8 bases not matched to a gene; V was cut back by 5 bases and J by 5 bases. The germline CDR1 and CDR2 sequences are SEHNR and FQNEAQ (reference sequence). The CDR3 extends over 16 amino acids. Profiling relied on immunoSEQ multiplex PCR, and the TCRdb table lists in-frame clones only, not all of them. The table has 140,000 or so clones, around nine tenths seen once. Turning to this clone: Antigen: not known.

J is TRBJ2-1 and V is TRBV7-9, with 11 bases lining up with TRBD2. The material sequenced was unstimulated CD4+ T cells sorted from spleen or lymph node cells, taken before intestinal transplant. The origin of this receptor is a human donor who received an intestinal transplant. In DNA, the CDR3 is TGTGCCAGCAGCCCTACTTTGGGACTAGCGGACAATGAGCAGTTCTTC. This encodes CASSPTLGLADNEQFF.